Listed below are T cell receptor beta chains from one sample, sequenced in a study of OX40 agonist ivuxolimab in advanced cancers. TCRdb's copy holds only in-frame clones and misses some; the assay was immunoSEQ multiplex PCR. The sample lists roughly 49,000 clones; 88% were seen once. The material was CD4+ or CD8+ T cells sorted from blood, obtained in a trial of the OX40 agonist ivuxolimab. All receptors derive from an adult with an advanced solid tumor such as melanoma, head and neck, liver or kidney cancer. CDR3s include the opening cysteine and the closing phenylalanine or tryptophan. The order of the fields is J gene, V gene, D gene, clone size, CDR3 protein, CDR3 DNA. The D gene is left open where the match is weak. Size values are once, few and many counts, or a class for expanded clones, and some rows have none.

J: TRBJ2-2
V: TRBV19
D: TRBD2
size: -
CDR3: CASSRDASGVNTGELFF
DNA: TGTGCCAGTAGTAGGGATGCTAGCGGAGTCAACACCGGGGAGCTGTTTTTT

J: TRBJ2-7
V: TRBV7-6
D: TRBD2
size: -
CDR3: CASSLAPSGGAQNEQYF
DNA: TGTGCCAGCAGCTTAGCGCCCAGCGGGGGGGCCCAAAACGAGCAGTACTTC

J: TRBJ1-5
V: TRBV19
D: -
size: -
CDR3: CASSPAGTRGGNQPQHF
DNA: TGTGCCAGTAGCCCGGCGGGGACGCGAGGTGGCAATCAGCCCCAGCATTTT

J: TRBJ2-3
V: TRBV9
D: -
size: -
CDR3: CASSVRSASTDTQYF
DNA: TGTGCCAGCAGCGTACGGAGCGCTAGCACAGATACGCAGTATTTT

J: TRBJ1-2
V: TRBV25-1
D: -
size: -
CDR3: CASSPTGLYGYTF
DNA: TGTGCCAGCAGCCCTACAGGGCTCTATGGCTACACCTTC

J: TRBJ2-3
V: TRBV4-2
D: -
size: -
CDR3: CASSQQGPGQGGTDTQYF
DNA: TGTGCCAGCAGCCAACAGGGGCCGGGGCAGGGTGGAACAGATACGCAGTATTTT

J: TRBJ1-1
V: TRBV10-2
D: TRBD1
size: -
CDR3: CASMQTGVPEAFF
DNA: TGCGCCAGCATGCAGACAGGGGTTCCTGAAGCTTTCTTT

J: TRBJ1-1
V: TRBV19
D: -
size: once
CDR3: CASSRHRAADTEAFF
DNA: TGTGCCAGTAGCCGCCATCGGGCTGCGGACACTGAAGCTTTCTTT

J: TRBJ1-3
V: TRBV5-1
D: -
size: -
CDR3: CASSAGGNSGNTIYF
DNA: TGCGCCAGCAGCGCCGGGGGTAACTCTGGAAACACCATATATTTT

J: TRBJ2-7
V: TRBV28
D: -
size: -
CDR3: CASSGSPYYEQYF
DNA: TGTGCCAGCAGCGGGAGTCCTTACTACGAGCAGTACTTC

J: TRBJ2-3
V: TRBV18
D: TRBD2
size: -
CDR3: CASSPWTSGSTDTQYF
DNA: TGTGCCAGCTCACCCTGGACTAGCGGGAGCACAGATACGCAGTATTTT

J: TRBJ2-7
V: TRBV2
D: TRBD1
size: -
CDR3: CASSSEGAGEQYF
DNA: TGTGCCAGCAGCAGTGAGGGGGCTGGCGAGCAGTACTTC

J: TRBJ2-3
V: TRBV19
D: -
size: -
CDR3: CASSISGGTPSTDTQYF
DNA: TGTGCCAGTAGTATATCCGGGGGGACACCTAGCACAGATACGCAGTATTTT

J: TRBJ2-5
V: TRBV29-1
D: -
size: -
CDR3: CSVDAGKTETQYF
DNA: TGCAGCGTTGACGCGGGGAAGACAGAGACCCAGTACTTC

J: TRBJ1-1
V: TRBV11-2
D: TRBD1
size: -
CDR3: CASSFLGTGRGNTEAFF
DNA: TGTGCCAGCAGCTTTTTGGGGACAGGGAGGGGAAACACTGAAGCTTTCTTT

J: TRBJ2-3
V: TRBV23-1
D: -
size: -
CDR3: CANSEGKPDTQYF
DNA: TGCGCTAACTCGGAGGGGAAGCCAGATACGCAGTATTTT

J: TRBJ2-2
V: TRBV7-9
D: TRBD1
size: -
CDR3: CASSIDRVSAGELFF
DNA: TGTGCCAGCAGCATAGACAGGGTTTCGGCCGGGGAGCTGTTTTTT

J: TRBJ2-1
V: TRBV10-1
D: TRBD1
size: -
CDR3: CASSESWDHRGEQFF
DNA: TGCGCCAGCAGTGAGTCGTGGGATCACAGGGGTGAGCAGTTCTTC

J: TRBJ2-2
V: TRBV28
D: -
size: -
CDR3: CASSRRRAGGFPGELFF
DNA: TGTGCCAGCAGTCGCCGCCGGGCAGGGGGGTTTCCCGGGGAGCTGTTTTTT

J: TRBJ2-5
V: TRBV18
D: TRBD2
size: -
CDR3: CASSPGLAGGQETQYF
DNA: TGTGCCAGCTCTCCTGGACTAGCGGGAGGCCAAGAGACCCAGTACTTC

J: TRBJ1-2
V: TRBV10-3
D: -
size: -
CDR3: CAISDRTNYGYTF
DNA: TGTGCCATCAGTGACAGAACTAACTATGGCTACACCTTC

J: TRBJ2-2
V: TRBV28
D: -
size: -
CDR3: CASWDETGELFF
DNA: TGTGCCAGCTGGGACGAAACCGGGGAGCTGTTTTTT

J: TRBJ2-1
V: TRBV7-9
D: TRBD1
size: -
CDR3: CASSLTGYEQFF
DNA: TGTGCCAGCAGCCTGACAGGGTATGAGCAGTTCTTC

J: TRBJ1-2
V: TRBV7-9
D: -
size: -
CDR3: CASRPGTAINYGYTF
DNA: TGTGCCAGCAGGCCCGGCACAGCGATTAACTATGGCTACACCTTC

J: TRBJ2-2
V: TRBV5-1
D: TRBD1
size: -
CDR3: CASSSQTGYGGELFF
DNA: TGCGCCAGCAGCTCCCAGACAGGGTACGGAGGGGAGCTGTTTTTT

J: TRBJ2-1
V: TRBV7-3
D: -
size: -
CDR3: CASSLWRYNEQFF
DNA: TGTGCCAGCAGCTTATGGCGGTACAATGAGCAGTTCTTC

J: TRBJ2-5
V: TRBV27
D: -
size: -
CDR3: CASSSGGLEETQYF
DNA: TGTGCCAGCAGTTCCGGGGGCTTGGAGGAGACCCAGTACTTC

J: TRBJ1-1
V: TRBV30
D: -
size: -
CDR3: CAWRKPLNTEAFF
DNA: TGTGCCTGGAGGAAGCCCCTGAACACTGAAGCTTTCTTT

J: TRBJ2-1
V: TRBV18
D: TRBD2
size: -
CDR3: CASSWGLAGGTFYNEQFF
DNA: TGTGCCAGCTCATGGGGGCTAGCGGGGGGCACCTTCTACAATGAGCAGTTCTTC

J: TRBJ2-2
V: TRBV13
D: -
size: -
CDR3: CASSLRVGELFF
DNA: TGTGCCAGCAGCTTAAGGGTCGGGGAGCTGTTTTTT

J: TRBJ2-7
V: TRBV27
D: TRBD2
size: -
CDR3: CASSAWTSGFASEQYF
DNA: TGTGCCAGCAGTGCGTGGACTAGCGGATTCGCGAGCGAGCAGTACTTC

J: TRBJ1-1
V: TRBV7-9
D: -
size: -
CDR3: CASFGAGAFF
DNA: TGTGCCAGCTTTGGGGCCGGAGCTTTCTTT

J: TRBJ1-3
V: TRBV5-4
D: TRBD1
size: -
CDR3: CASKVTGTGNTIYF
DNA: TGTGCCAGCAAAGTGACAGGGACCGGAAACACCATATATTTT

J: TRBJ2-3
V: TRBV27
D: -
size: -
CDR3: CASSLLSPQDTQYF
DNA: TGTGCCAGCAGTTTGTTATCACCCCAGGATACGCAGTATTTT

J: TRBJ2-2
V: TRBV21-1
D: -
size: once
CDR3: CAIDRASGELFF
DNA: TGTGCCATCGACAGGGCCTCCGGGGAGCTGTTTTTT

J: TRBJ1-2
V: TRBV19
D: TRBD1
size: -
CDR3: CASSNRGLTGGSNYGYTF
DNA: TGTGCCAGTAGTAACCGAGGGCTTACAGGGGGCTCGAACTATGGCTACACCTTC

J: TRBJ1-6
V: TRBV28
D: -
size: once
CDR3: CATRGSYNSPLHF
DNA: TGTGCCACCCGGGGTTCATATAATTCACCCCTCCACTTT

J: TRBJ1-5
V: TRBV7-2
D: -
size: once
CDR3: CASSPSREGSQPQHF
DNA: TGTGCCAGCAGCCCCAGCAGGGAGGGAAGTCAGCCCCAGCATTTT

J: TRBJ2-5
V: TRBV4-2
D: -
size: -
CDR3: CASRGSPGQETQYF
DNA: TGTGCCAGCAGAGGGAGCCCCGGCCAAGAGACCCAGTACTTC

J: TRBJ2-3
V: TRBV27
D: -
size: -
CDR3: CASSLTLGSTDTQYF
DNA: TGTGCCAGCAGTTTAACCCTGGGAAGCACAGATACGCAGTATTTT

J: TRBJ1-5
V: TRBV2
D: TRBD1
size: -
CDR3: CASSEEVGTGNQPQHF
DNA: TGTGCCAGCAGTGAAGAGGTCGGGACAGGCAATCAGCCCCAGCATTTT

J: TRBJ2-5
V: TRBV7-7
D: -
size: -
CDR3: CASSLGQGETQYF
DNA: TGTGCCAGCAGCTTAGGTCAGGGTGAGACCCAGTACTTC

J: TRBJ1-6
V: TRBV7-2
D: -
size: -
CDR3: CASSLAPPGAYNSPLHF
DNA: TGTGCCAGCAGCTTAGCGCCCCCCGGGGCTTATAATTCACCCCTCCACTTT

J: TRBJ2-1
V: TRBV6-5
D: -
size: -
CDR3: CASKRTDGSYNEQFF
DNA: TGTGCCAGCAAACGGACAGATGGCTCCTACAATGAGCAGTTCTTC

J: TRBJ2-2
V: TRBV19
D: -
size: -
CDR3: CASSPGDYNTGELFF
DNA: TGTGCCAGTAGTCCCGGAGACTATAACACCGGGGAGCTGTTTTTT

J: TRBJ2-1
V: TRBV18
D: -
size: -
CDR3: CASSPPTGNNEQFF
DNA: TGTGCCAGCTCACCACCTACAGGCAACAATGAGCAGTTCTTC

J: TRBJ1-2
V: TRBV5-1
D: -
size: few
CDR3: CASSLENYGYTF
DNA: TGCGCCAGCAGCTTGGAAAACTATGGCTACACCTTC

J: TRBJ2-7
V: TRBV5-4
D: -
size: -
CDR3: CASSLNRAHEQYF
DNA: TGTGCCAGCAGCTTGAACAGGGCACACGAGCAGTACTTC

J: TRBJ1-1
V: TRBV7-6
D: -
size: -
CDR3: CASSPDRLVSTEAFF
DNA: TGTGCCAGCAGCCCTGACAGGCTCGTTTCCACTGAAGCTTTCTTT

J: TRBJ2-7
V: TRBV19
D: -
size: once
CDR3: CASSYQVTTAYEQYF
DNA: TGTGCCAGTAGTTACCAAGTCACGACGGCCTACGAGCAGTACTTC

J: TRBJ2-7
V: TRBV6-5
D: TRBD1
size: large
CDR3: CASSSFWDSTYEQYF
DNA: TGTGCCAGCAGTTCATTCTGGGACAGCACCTACGAGCAGTACTTC

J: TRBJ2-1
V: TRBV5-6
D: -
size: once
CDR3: CASSPVQDPYNEQFF
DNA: TGTGCCAGCAGCCCAGTTCAGGACCCTTACAATGAGCAGTTCTTC

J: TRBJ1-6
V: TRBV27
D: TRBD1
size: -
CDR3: CASRQGGNSPLHF
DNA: TGTGCCAGCAGGCAGGGGGGTAATTCACCCCTCCACTTT

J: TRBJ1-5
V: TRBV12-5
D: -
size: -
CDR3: CASGEQGGYQPQHF
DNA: TGTGCTAGTGGCGAACAGGGAGGGTATCAGCCCCAGCATTTT

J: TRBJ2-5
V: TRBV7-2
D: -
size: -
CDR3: CASSSVETQYF
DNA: TGTGCCAGCAGCTCCGTAGAGACCCAGTACTTC

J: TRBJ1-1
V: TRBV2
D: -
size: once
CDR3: CASNTDLNTEAFF
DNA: TGTGCCAGCAATACAGACTTGAACACTGAAGCTTTCTTT

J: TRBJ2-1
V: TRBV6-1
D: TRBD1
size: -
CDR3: CASILPGQVYNEQFF
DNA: TGTGCCAGCATTTTACCGGGACAGGTCTACAATGAGCAGTTCTTC

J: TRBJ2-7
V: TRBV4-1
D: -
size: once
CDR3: CASSQDLLDEQYF
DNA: TGCGCCAGCAGCCAAGATCTTCTGGACGAGCAGTACTTC

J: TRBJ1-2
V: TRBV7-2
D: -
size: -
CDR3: CASSLTVGGHYGYTF
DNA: TGTGCCAGCAGCTTAACTGTAGGGGGACACTATGGCTACACCTTC